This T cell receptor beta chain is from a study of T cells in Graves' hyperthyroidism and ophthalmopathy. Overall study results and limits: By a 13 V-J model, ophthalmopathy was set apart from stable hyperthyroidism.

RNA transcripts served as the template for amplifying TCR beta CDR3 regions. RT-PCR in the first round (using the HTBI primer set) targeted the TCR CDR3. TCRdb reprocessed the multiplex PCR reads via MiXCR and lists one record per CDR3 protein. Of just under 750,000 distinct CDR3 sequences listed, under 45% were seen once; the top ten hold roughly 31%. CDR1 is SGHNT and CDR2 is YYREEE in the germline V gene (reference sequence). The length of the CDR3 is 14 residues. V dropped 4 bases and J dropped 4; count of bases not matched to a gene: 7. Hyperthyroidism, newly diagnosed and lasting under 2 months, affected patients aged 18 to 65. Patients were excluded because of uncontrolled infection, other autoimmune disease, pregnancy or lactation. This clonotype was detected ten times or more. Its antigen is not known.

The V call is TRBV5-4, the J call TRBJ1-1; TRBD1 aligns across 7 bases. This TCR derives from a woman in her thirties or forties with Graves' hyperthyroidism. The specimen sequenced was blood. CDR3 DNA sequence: TGTGCCAGCAGCCACGACAGGGCTGGCACTGAAGCTTTCTTT. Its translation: CASSHDRAGTEAFF. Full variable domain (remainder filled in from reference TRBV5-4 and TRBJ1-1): ETGVTQSPTHLIKTRGQQVTLRCSSQSGHNTVSWYQQALGQGPQFIFQYYREEENGRGNFPPRFSGLQFPNYSSELNVNALELDDSALYLCASSHDRAGTEAFFGQGTRLTVV.